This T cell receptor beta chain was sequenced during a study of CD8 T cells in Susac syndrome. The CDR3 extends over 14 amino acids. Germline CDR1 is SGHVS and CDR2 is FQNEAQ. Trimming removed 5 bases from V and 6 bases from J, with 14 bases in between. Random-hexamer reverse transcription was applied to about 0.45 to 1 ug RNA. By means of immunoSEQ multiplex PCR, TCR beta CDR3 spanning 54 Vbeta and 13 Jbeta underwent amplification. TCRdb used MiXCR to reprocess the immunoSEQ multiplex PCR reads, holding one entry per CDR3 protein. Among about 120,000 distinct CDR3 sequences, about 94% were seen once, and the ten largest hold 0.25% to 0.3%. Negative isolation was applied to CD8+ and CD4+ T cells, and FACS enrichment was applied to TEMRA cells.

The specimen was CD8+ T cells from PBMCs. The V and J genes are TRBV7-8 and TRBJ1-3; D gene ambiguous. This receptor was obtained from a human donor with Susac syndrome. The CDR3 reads CASSNGPPPNTIYF. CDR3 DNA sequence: TGTGCCAGCAGCAACGGGCCCCCACCAAACACCATATATTTT.